This T cell receptor beta chain was identified in a study of cytomegalovirus exposure and HLA in healthy donors. The CDR3 covers 13 residues. The V gene's germline CDR1 is LNHDA and CDR2 SQIVND (reference sequence). Losses at the gene ends were 4 bases for V and 5 bases for J; bases not matched to a gene: 4. General study points: Presence/absence analyses assumed roughly uniform sequencing depth across donors, which may not hold.

Remarks on this clone: What it binds is not known.

The PCR ran on 60 Vbeta and 13 Jbeta primers. The method was immunoSEQ multiplex PCR; TCRdb's version includes in-frame clones alone and lacks a portion of them. The data show 110,000 or so clones, with approximately 80% seen just once and 5.4% held by the top ten. Sequenced: PBMCs. This clonotype originated in a woman aged 25-40 years in good health and CMV-seropositive. This chain joins TRBV19 and TRBJ2-5; 7 bases agree with TRBD2. As DNA, the CDR3 is TGTGCCAGTAGTAACCAGGGAGGGGAGACCCAGTACTTC. Protein product: CASSNQGGETQYF.